This T cell receptor (beta chain) was retrieved from a study of cytomegalovirus exposure and HLA in healthy donors. Assay: immunoSEQ multiplex PCR; the TCRdb copy retains only in-frame clones and omits some. The profile shows about 71,000 clones, 94% of them singletons. Remarks on this clone: Its antigen remains unidentified.

Study-level points and caveats: According to the study, approximately 150 TCR beta chains were cytomegalovirus-associated.

CDR3 size: 19 residues. The V gene's germline CDR1 is MGHRA and CDR2 YSYEKL. The J segment lost 2 bases and the V segment lost 3 bases, leaving 16 bases of the junction unmatched. The J gene is TRBJ1-3, the V gene TRBV4-1, with TRBD1 identical over 7 bases. This sequence was found in a woman aged 18-29 years in good health and CMV-seronegative. The sequencing sample was made of PBMCs. Here the CDR3 reads CASSHNSLDRLVPGNTIYF. CDR3 nucleotide sequence: TGCGCCAGCAGCCATAACTCTCTGGACAGGCTCGTTCCTGGAAACACCATATATTTT.